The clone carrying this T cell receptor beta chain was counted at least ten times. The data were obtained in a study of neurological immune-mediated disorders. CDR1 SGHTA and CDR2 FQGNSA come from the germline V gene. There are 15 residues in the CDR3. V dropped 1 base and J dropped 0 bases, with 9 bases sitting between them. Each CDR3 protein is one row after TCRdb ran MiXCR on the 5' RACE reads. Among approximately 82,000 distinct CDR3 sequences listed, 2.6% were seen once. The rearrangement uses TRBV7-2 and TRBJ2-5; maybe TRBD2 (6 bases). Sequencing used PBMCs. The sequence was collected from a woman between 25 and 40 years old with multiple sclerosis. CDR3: CASSLVRGYQETQYF. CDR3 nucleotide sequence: TGTGCCAGCAGCTTAGTTCGGGGGTACCAAGAGACCCAGTACTTC.